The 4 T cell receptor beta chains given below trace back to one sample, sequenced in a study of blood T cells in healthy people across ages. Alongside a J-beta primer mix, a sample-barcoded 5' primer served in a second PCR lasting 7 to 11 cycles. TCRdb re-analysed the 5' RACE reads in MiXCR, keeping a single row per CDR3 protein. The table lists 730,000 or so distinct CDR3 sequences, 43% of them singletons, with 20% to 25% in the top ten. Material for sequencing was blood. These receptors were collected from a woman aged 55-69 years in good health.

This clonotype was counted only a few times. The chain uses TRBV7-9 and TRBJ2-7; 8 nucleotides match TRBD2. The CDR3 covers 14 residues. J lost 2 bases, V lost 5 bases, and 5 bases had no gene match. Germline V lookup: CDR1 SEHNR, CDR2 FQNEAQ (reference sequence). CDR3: CASSKSTSAYEQYF. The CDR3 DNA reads TGTGCCAGCAGCAAATCGACTAGCGCCTACGAGCAGTACTTC.

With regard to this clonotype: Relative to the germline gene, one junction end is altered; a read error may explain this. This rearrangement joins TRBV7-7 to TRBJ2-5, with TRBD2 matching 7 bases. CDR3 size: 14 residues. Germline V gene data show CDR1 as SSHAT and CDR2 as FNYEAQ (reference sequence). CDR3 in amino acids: CASSLRTRGETQYF. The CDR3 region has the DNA TGTGCTAGCAGCTTGAGGACTAGAGGAGAGACCCAGTACTTC.

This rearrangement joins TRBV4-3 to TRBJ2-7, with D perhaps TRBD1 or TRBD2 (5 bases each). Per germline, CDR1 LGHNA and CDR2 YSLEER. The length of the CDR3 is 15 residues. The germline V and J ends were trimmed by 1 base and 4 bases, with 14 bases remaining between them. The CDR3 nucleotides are TGCGCCAGCAGCCAAGCAGCCGGGGCCACATACGAGCAGTACTTC. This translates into CASSQAAGATYEQYF.

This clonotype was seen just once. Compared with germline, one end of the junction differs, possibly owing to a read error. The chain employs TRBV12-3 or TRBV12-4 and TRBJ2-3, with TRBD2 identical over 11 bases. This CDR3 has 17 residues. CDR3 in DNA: TGTGCCAGCGGAGGGGTTTCTAGCGGGAGGAGGACAGATGCGCAGTATTTT. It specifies CASGGVSSGRRTDAQYF.